This TCR beta chain was obtained from a study of Tregs in tolerant kidney transplant recipients. Measured with immunoSEQ multiplex PCR; TCRdb has only the in-frame clones, and not every one. In all, the sample yields 50,000 to 65,000 clones. To note about this clone: Sequencing ends 3 residues short of the CDR3 end; the germline J gene provides the rest.

V lost 4 bases and J lost 8, with 18 bases in between. Germline lookup yields CDR1 SGHDT and CDR2 YYEEEE. CDR3 length: 15 amino acids. The J gene is TRBJ1-4, the V gene TRBV5-6; D possibly corresponds to TRBD1 (5 bases). The source of this sequence is a human donor who received a combined kidney and bone marrow transplant. Sample: CD4+ T cells from blood, taken before the transplant. The CDR3 DNA, read in part, is TGTGCCAGCAGCCTCCGGACAACCGTGGGGGAAAAA. Translated: CASSLRTTVGEK. The CDR3, in full, reads CASSLRTTVGEKLFF.